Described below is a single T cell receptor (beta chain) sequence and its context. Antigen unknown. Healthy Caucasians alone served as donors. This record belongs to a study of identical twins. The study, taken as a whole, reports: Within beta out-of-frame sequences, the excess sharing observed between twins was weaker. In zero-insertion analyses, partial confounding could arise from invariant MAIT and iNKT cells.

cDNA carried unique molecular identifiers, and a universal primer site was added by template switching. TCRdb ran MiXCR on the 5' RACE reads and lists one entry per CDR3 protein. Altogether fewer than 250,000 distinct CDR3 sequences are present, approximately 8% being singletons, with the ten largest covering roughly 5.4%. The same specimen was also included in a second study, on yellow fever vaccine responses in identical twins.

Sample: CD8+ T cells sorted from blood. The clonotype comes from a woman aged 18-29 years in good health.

The CDR3 is CASSQDGAAWQETQYF. In DNA form, the CDR3 reads TGCGCCAGCAGCCAAGATGGGGCTGCGTGGCAAGAGACCCAGTACTTC. The genes are TRBV4-1 and TRBJ2-5; a weak D match, TRBD1 (5 bases). The germline V gene has CDR1 MGHRA and CDR2 YSYEKL. Trimming took off 0 bases at V and 2 bases at J, with 13 bases between the two ends. The CDR3 runs 16 residues.